The 2 T cell receptor beta chains reported below all come from one sample, sequenced in a study of regulatory T cells in long-lasting Graves disease. Time point described: newly diagnosed GD, antithyroid drugs for less than 3 months. PBMC RNA served as the TCR library source. iRepertoire HTBI primers and Arm-PCR of CDR3 regions built TCR beta libraries. Via MiXCR, TCRdb re-called the multiplex PCR reads, giving one row per CDR3 protein. The sample has more than 300,000 distinct CDR3 sequences, around 16% seen once. Sequenced material: peripheral blood mononuclear cells (PBMCs), taken at new diagnosis, from a patient treated with antithyroid drugs. These receptors were collected from a female donor with Graves disease.

This clonotype was seen many times. The chain has TRBV12-3 or TRBV12-4 and TRBJ1-5; no clear D gene. The CDR3 is 15 residues long. The V gene lost 3 bases and the J gene lost 10 bases, with 19 bases spanning the gap. The CDR3 loop reads CASSFEVAGHRPQHF. Here the CDR3 DNA reads TGTGCCAGCAGTTTCGAGGTGGCAGGTCATAGACCCCAGCATTTT.

The chain combines TRBV28 with TRBJ1-5; TRBD1 agrees at 12 bases. Trimming at V came to 5 bases and at J to 6 bases, leaving 11 bases not matched to a gene. The germline CDR1 and CDR2 sequences are MDHEN and SYDVKM. CDR3 length: 17 residues. The CDR3 region is CASSHFPGQGASQPQHF. CDR3 nucleotide sequence: TGTGCCAGCAGTCACTTTCCGGGACAGGGGGCGAGTCAGCCCCAGCATTTT.